Shown below are 8 T cell receptor beta chains from a single sample sequenced in a study of shared clonotypes between healthy human individuals. Produced via immunoSEQ multiplex PCR; TCRdb's table is partial and in-frame only. This sample has around 100,000 clones, with 67% found just once. Specimen: memory CD8+ T cells sorted from blood. Described subset: CD45RO+ cells pooled with CCR7-negative TemRA cells. The receptors stem from a man in his thirties or forties in good health.

The V call is TRBV5-1, the J call TRBJ1-1; TRBD1 matches 7 bases. This CDR3 is built from 14 residues. Germline values: CDR1 SGHRS, CDR2 YFSETQ. Trimming removed 5 bases from V and 4 bases from J; junction bases left unmatched: 8. The CDR3 is CASSLSGGLTEAFF. CDR3 sequence (DNA): TGCGCCAGCAGTCTTTCAGGGGGGCTCACTGAAGCTTTCTTT. The full variable domain, with the rest looked up from reference TRBV5-1 and TRBJ1-1, is KAGVTQTPRYLIKTRGQQVTLSCSPISGHRSVSWYQQTPGQGLQFLFEYFSETQRNKGNFPGRFSGRQFSNSRSEMNVSTLELGDSALYLCASSLSGGLTEAFFGQGTRLTVV.

This chain uses TRBV25-1 with TRBJ2-2; 7 positions agree with TRBD2. CDR1 MGHDK and CDR2 SYGVNS come from the germline V gene. CDR3 length equals 15 residues. Trimming took 1 base from V and 4 from J; bases not matched to a gene: 3. As DNA, the CDR3 is TGTGCCAGCAGTGAATCAGCTAGCGGCACCGGGGAGCTGTTTTTT. Protein sequence: CASSESASGTGELFF.

V usage is TRBV5-4 and J usage is TRBJ2-5; 8 bases agree with TRBD1. The trim removed 4 bases at V and 4 bases at J, leaving 9 bases unmatched. From germline, CDR1 is SGHNT and CDR2 YYREEE (reference sequence). CDR3 size: 15 residues. The CDR3: CASSPTGQGGETQYF. In DNA, the CDR3 is TGTGCCAGCAGCCCCACTGGACAGGGCGGAGAGACCCAGTACTTC.

The chain has TRBV27 and TRBJ2-7, with D tentatively TRBD1 (5 bases). The CDR3 extends over 14 amino acids. Between the trimmed V and J ends, which lost 8 bases and 2 bases, there was a span of 16 bases. In germline, CDR1 is MNHEY, CDR2 SMNVEV (reference sequence). The CDR3 DNA is TGTGCCAGCTCAGGCGCACAGGCTGCCTACGAGCAGTACTTC. Residues: CASSGAQAAYEQYF.

V and J are TRBV9 and TRBJ2-6; 9 nucleotides align to TRBD1. Looked up from germline, CDR1 is SGDLS and CDR2 is YYNGEE. After removal of 3 bases from V and 0 bases from J, the junction contained 7 bases not matched to a gene. CDR3 length equals 18 residues. The CDR3 spells CASSDQGQGRSGANVLTF. The CDR3 DNA is TGTGCCAGCAGCGACCAGGGACAGGGACGCTCTGGGGCCAACGTCCTGACTTTC.

This clone was counted only a few times. V is TRBV4-1 and J is TRBJ1-3; D gene unclear. Germline V gives CDR1 MGHRA, CDR2 YSYEKL. V lost 2 bases, J lost 3 bases, and 14 bases lay in between. This CDR3 is 16 amino acids long. The CDR3 region is CASSQIRGFSGNTIYF. The CDR3 DNA sequence: TGCGCCAGCAGCCAAATCCGGGGATTTAGTGGAAACACCATATATTTT.

This clone appeared a few times. The V and J genes are TRBV6-5 and TRBJ2-7, with D possibly being TRBD2 (6 bases). The CDR3 extends over 13 amino acids. The V gene's germline CDR1 is MNHEY and CDR2 SVGAGI. With 6 bases removed from V and 2 bases from J, the gap between germline ends came to 11 bases. As DNA, the CDR3 is TGTGCCAGCAGCCCGACTAGTCCCTACGAGCAGTACTTC. Residues: CASSPTSPYEQYF.

CDR3 loop: CATSRDGQGAHHEQYF. The DNA of the CDR3 is TGTGCCACCAGCAGAGACGGACAGGGGGCCCACCACGAGCAGTACTTC. V usage is TRBV15 and J usage is TRBJ2-7, with 11 nucleotides matching TRBD1. V trimming: 0 bases; J trimming: 5 bases; junction bases outside the gene matches: 6. The CDR3 sequence is 16 residues long. Germline CDR1 reads LNHNV; CDR2 reads YYDKDF (reference sequence).